Listed below are T cell receptor beta chains from one sample, sequenced in a study of metastatic and nonmetastatic thyroid tumors. Using MiXCR, TCRdb re-called clones from the PCR reads. The sample lists fewer than 35,000 clones; about 25% were seen once. The sequencing sample was made of blood. The receptor set was obtained from a female donor with papillary thyroid cancer or a benign thyroid nodule (not recorded which). Some clones in this sample may be carry-over from other donors' samples. CDR3s include the opening cysteine and the closing phenylalanine or tryptophan. The D gene is left open where the match is weak. Size tells how often a clone was seen (once, few, many) or the class of an expanded clone, and some rows leave it out.

abundance	d_gene	v_gene	j_gene	CDR3aa	CDR3nt
many	.	TRBV28	TRBJ1-5	CASTTQGLSNQPQHF	TGTGCCAGCACAACCCAGGGTCTTAGCAATCAGCCCCAGCATTTT
many	.	TRBV11-3	TRBJ1-1	CASSTGQNTEAFF	TGTGCCAGCAGCACGGGACAGAACACTGAAGCTTTCTTT
many	TRBD1	TRBV25-1	TRBJ2-7	CASSEGTGTGGNEQYF	TGTGCCAGCAGTGAGGGCACCGGGACAGGGGGCAACGAGCAGTACTTC
many	TRBD2	TRBV9	TRBJ2-3	CASSVRWVAGGSTDTQYF	TGTGCCAGCAGCGTTAGGTGGGTAGCGGGAGGTAGCACAGATACGCAGTATTTT
many	.	TRBV9	TRBJ1-1	CASSVGRQVVNTEAFF	TGTGCCAGCAGCGTCGGGAGACAGGTGGTGAACACTGAAGCTTTCTTT
.	.	TRBV11-2	TRBJ2-1	CASSLELGVFNEQFF	TGTGCCAGCAGCTTAGAACTAGGTGTTTTCAATGAGCAGTTCTTC
many	.	TRBV28	TRBJ1-2	CASSLRGKDGYTF	TGTGCCAGCAGCCTCCGGGGTAAGGATGGCTACACCTTC
.	TRBD2	TRBV9	TRBJ2-2	CASSVERGGRTGELFF	TGTGCCAGCAGCGTAGAGCGGGGGGGTCGGACCGGGGAGCTGTTTTTT
.	.	TRBV18	TRBJ2-1	CASSPDPGEPSYNEQFF	TGTGCCAGCTCACCTGACCCCGGGGAGCCTTCCTACAATGAGCAGTTCTTC
many	TRBD1	TRBV28	TRBJ1-2	CASSETGDNYGYTF	TGTGCCAGCAGTGAGACAGGGGATAACTATGGCTACACCTTC
medium-sized	.	TRBV30	TRBJ2-7	CAWSYSSYEQYF	TGTGCCTGGAGTTACAGCTCCTACGAGCAGTACTTC
many	.	TRBV9	TRBJ2-1	CASSADTGGYNEQFF	TGTGCCAGCAGCGCCGACACCGGAGGGTACAATGAGCAGTTCTTC
medium-sized	TRBD1	TRBV25-1	TRBJ2-2	CASSGQGEAGELFF	TGTGCCAGCAGTGGACAGGGGGAGGCCGGGGAGCTGTTTTTT
few	TRBD2	TRBV20-1	TRBJ2-2	CSARSREGAGQLFF	TGCAGTGCTAGATCCCGGGAGGGAGCCGGGCAGCTGTTTTTT
many	.	TRBV11-3	TRBJ2-1	CASGSSYNEQFF	TGTGCCAGCGGGAGCTCCTACAATGAGCAGTTCTTC
medium-sized	.	TRBV6-2/TRBV6-3	TRBJ2-6	CASSPPVSGANVLTF	TGTGCCAGCAGTCCTCCGGTCTCTGGGGCCAACGTCCTGACTTTC
few	.	TRBV28	TRBJ2-7	CASIRLLRTEQYF	TGTGCCAGCATCAGATTGTTGAGGACCGAGCAGTACTTC
.	.	TRBV6-2/TRBV6-3	TRBJ2-7	CASSYPGLRIYEQYF	TGCGCCAGCAGTTACCCCGGACTAAGGATTTACGAGCAGTACTTC
many	.	TRBV11-2	TRBJ1-1	CASSPSQGLMNTEAFF	TGTGCCAGCAGCCCGAGCCAAGGTCTCATGAACACTGAAGCTTTCTTT
many	.	TRBV24-1	TRBJ2-1	CATSDRTVNEQFF	TGTGCCACCAGTGACAGGACAGTCAATGAGCAGTTCTTC
.	.	TRBV20-1	TRBJ1-1	CSAHGDRSTEAFF	TGCAGTGCTCATGGTGATAGATCCACTGAAGCTTTCTTT
many	.	TRBV20-1	TRBJ2-3	CSASYTSHPADTQYF	TGCAGTGCTAGTTATACTAGCCACCCCGCAGATACGCAGTATTTT
medium-sized	TRBD1	TRBV6-2/TRBV6-3	TRBJ1-2	CASSYSMTGNYGYTF	TGTGCCAGCAGTTACTCAATGACAGGGAACTATGGCTACACCTTC
many	.	TRBV12-3/TRBV12-4	TRBJ1-1	CASSFGTEAFF	TGTGCCAGCAGTTTTGGGACTGAAGCTTTCTTT
many	TRBD2	TRBV19	TRBJ2-2	CASSLPGLDYTGELFF	TGTGCCAGTAGTCTACCGGGACTAGATTACACCGGGGAGCTGTTTTTT
many	TRBD2	TRBV9	TRBJ2-3	CASNPGLAGVRDTQYF	TGTGCCAGCAACCCAGGACTAGCGGGAGTTAGAGATACGCAGTATTTT
many	.	TRBV27	TRBJ2-3	CASSRGLTDTQYF	TGTGCCAGCAGTCGAGGCCTAACAGATACGCAGTATTTT
.	.	TRBV6-1	TRBJ2-3	CASNGGAQIRDTQYF	TGTGCCAGCAACGGAGGGGCTCAAATCAGAGATACGCAGTATTTT
many	.	TRBV30	TRBJ1-3	CAWRKGLFSGNTIYF	TGTGCCTGGAGAAAAGGCCTCTTCTCTGGAAACACCATATATTTT
.	.	TRBV24-1	TRBJ2-1	CATSGQTNDQFF	TGTGCCACCAGTGGGCAGACTAATGATCAGTTCTTC
many	.	TRBV6-1	TRBJ2-3	CASSGDGRVRVARETTDTQYF	TGTGCCAGCAGTGGGGATGGAAGGGTAAGGGTAGCCCGTGAAACCACAGATACGCAGTATTTT
many	.	TRBV11-2	TRBJ2-7	CASSLSGSAEQYF	TGTGCCAGCAGCTTGTCGGGATCGGCCGAGCAGTACTTC
many	TRBD2	TRBV18	TRBJ2-5	CASSHRPTSGRAKEETQYF	TGTGCCAGCTCACACCGCCCGACTAGCGGGAGGGCCAAAGAAGAGACCCAGTACTTC
many	.	TRBV5-1	TRBJ1-1	CASIGANTEAFF	TGCGCCAGCATCGGAGCGAACACTGAAGCTTTCTTT
many	.	TRBV6-1	TRBJ1-2	CASNKPGNYGYTF	TGTGCCAGCAACAAACCCGGGAACTATGGCTACACCTTC
many	.	TRBV5-6	TRBJ2-1	CASSGAMVYNEQFF	TGTGCCAGCAGCGGGGCCATGGTCTACAATGAGCAGTTCTTC
.	.	TRBV7-9	TRBJ2-7	CASSVSSYEQNF	TGTGCCAGCAGCGTAAGTAGCTACGAGCAGAACTTC
.	TRBD1	TRBV18	TRBJ1-6	CASSPGTGVNSPLHF	TGTGCCAGCTCTCCAGGGACAGGGGTAAATTCACCCCTCCACTTT
many	TRBD2	TRBV9	TRBJ2-1	CASSAGLAGGPYNEQFF	TGTGCCAGCAGCGCTGGACTAGCGGGAGGGCCCTACAATGAGCAGTTCTTC
.	TRBD1	TRBV28	TRBJ1-4	CASSLSGTGGDEKLFF	TGTGCCAGCAGTTTATCCGGGACAGGGGGCGATGAAAAACTGTTTTTT
.	.	TRBV28	TRBJ1-6	CASILLRGSSPLHF	TGTGCCAGCATTTTATTAAGGGGGTCTTCACCCCTACACTTT
many	.	TRBV12-3/TRBV12-4	TRBJ1-1	CASSPQPTVNTEAFF	TGTGCCAGCAGTCCCCAACCGACAGTGAACACTGAAGCTTTCTTT
many	TRBD1	TRBV20-1	TRBJ1-4	CSARDRGTGEKLFF	TGCAGTGCTAGAGATAGGGGGACAGGTGAAAAACTGTTTTTT
few	TRBD2	TRBV6-2/TRBV6-3	TRBJ2-1	CASKEAGSSYNEQFF	TGTGCCAGCAAAGAAGCGGGGAGCTCCTACAATGAGCAGTTCTTC
medium-sized	TRBD1	TRBV18	TRBJ1-2	CASSPTGGSNGYTF	TGTGCCAGCTCACCAACAGGGGGGTCTAATGGCTACACCTTC
.	.	TRBV7-9	TRBJ2-3	CVRSAVPDTQYF	TGTGTCAGAAGCGCAGTCCCAGATACGCAGTATTTT
.	TRBD1	TRBV7-9	TRBJ1-4	CARSPGQGISYWDILFF	TGTGCCAGGAGCCCCGGACAGGGAATCTCGTATTGGGACATACTGTTTTTT
few	.	TRBV2	TRBJ1-2	CASSAQAYCYTF	TGTGCCAGTAGTGCACAGGCCTATTGCTACACCTTC
many	TRBD1	TRBV10-3	TRBJ2-5	CAISRQGDGETQYF	TGTGCCATCAGTAGACAGGGGGATGGAGAGACCCAGTACTTC
many	.	TRBV30	TRBJ1-6	CAWSSSQGGNSPLHF	TGTGCCTGGAGTTCTTCTCAGGGTGGAAATTCACCCCTCCACTTT
medium-sized	TRBD2	TRBV2	TRBJ2-7	CASRRTSSYEQYF	TGTGCCAGCAGACGGACTAGCAGCTACGAGCAGTACTTC
medium-sized	TRBD2	TRBV6-5	TRBJ2-1	CASSYLSGRSYNEQFF	TGTGCCAGCAGTTACCTAAGCGGGAGATCCTACAATGAGCAGTTCTTC
many	.	TRBV3-1	TRBJ1-2	CASSHSLGVSGNGYTF	TGTGCCAGCAGCCATAGCCTCGGGGTGTCGGGGAACGGCTACACCTTC
many	TRBD1	TRBV27	TRBJ2-5	CASSTSDREETQYF	TGTGCCAGCAGCACATCGGACAGGGAAGAGACCCAGTACTTC